Listed here are 28 T cell receptor beta chains from one sample, sequenced in a study of T-cell reconstitution after alpha-beta-depleted transplantation in children. Researchers prepared the TCRbeta library using unique molecular identifiers, the study reports. Each CDR3 protein gets one entry after TCRdb re-called the PCR reads with MiXCR. The data hold more than 200,000 distinct CDR3 sequences, with roughly 26% observed a single time. The source was PBMCs, collected before TCRalphabeta/CD19-depleted stem cell transplant. These receptors came from a girl aged 2-10 years with Fanconi anemia, due to receive a stem cell transplant.

This clonotype was seen repeatedly, ten times or more. The rearrangement links TRBV12-3 or TRBV12-4 to TRBJ2-2, with 10 bases lining up with TRBD1. The CDR3 spans 16 residues. The J segment lost 4 bases and the V segment lost 3 bases, leaving 5 bases of the junction unmatched. In DNA, the CDR3 is TGTGCCAGCAGTTTTAGTGGGACAGGGGCCACCGGGGAGCTGTTTTTT. It codes for CASSFSGTGATGELFF.

This clonotype appeared many times. The chain carries TRBV28 and TRBJ2-7; D unresolved. Per the germline V gene, CDR1 is MDHEN and CDR2 is SYDVKM. There are 13 residues in the CDR3. Trimming removed 3 bases at V and 2 bases at J, with 8 bases between. The CDR3 is CASSFSNPYEQYF. DNA of the CDR3: TGTGCCAGCAGTTTCTCCAATCCCTACGAGCAGTACTTC.

Many counts were recorded for this clonotype. The chain has TRBV7-2 and TRBJ2-6, with no clear D. V was shortened by 1 base and J by 1 base, with 5 bases between the two germline ends. The CDR3 runs 15 residues. The germline V gene has CDR1 SGHTA and CDR2 FQGNSA. The CDR3 here is CASSLGPSGANVLTF. CDR3 in DNA: TGTGCCAGCAGCTTAGGGCCTTCTGGGGCCAACGTCCTGACTTTC.

This clonotype was seen more than once but under ten times. This sequence joins TRBV28 and TRBJ2-7; 7 nucleotides agree with TRBD2. Trimming removed 8 bases from V and 4 bases from J; junction bases left unmatched: 11. This CDR3 has 14 amino acids. Germline CDR1 MDHEN, CDR2 SYDVKM. The DNA of the CDR3 is TGTGCCAGCCGCAAGAGTGGGAGGGCTTACGAGCAGTACTTC. Translated, it gives CASRKSGRAYEQYF.

V is TRBV20-1 and J is TRBJ2-3; maybe TRBD2 (5 bases). Germline CDR1 is DFQATT and CDR2 is SNEGSKA (reference sequence). The ends were cut back, 6 bases at V and 0 bases at J, with 13 bases in the middle. The CDR3 extends over 14 amino acids. CDR3 protein: CSADLSESTDTQYF. The CDR3 bases are TGCAGTGCCGACCTTAGCGAGAGCACAGATACGCAGTATTTT.

This clonotype was observed at least ten times. The V and J genes are TRBV7-2 and TRBJ2-1; the D call may be TRBD1 or TRBD2 (5 bases each). Germline values: CDR1 SGHTA, CDR2 FQGNSA. V was cut by 5 bases and J by 4 bases, with 21 bases left in between. The CDR3 has 17 residues. In DNA, the CDR3 is TGTGCCAGCAGCGGGGACCTACGGTACGGTTATTACAATGAGCAGTTCTTC. Protein product: CASSGDLRYGYYNEQFF.

The sample holds many counts of this clonotype. This chain uses TRBV25-1 with TRBJ2-7; no definite D call. Per the germline V gene, CDR1 is MGHDK and CDR2 is SYGVNS. Trimming shortened V by 6 bases and J by 1 base, and 10 bases separated the two germline ends. The CDR3 runs 13 residues. The CDR3 coding sequence is TGTGCCAGCAGGGACCGCGGATCCTACGAGCAGTACTTC. Its translation: CASRDRGSYEQYF.

This clonotype was seen at least ten times. The chain joins TRBV27 to TRBJ2-1, with TRBD2 matching over 8 bases. From germline, CDR1 is MNHEY and CDR2 SMNVEV (reference sequence). The junction had 8 bases not matched to a gene; V was cut back by 2 bases and J by 8 bases. This CDR3 is 15 amino acids long. CDR3 region: CASSLPGLAQDEQFF. The CDR3 DNA is TGTGCCAGCAGTTTACCTGGACTAGCTCAGGATGAGCAGTTCTTC.

The V call is TRBV12-3 or TRBV12-4, the J call TRBJ2-5; D gene ambiguous. This CDR3 region has 15 residues. Deletions cut 6 bases from V and 2 bases from J, with 16 bases between. CDR3 sequence (DNA): TGTGCCAGCAGGCTCGGACGGAACGAACAAGAGACCCAGTACTTC. Translated: CASRLGRNEQETQYF.

This chain connects TRBV2 to TRBJ2-5; TRBD1 is a possible D gene (6 bases). Germline loops: CDR1 SNHLY, CDR2 FYNNEI. CDR3 length: 13 amino acids. Trimming removed 7 bases from V and 1 base from J, with 10 bases in between. This CDR3 is CASTGQTQETQYF. The CDR3 DNA sequence: TGTGCCAGCACTGGACAGACCCAAGAGACCCAGTACTTC.

This clonotype was detected ten times or more. The V call is TRBV20-1, the J call TRBJ1-2; tentatively, D is TRBD1 (6 bases). Germline CDR1 reads DFQATT; CDR2 reads SNEGSKA (reference sequence). V gave up 4 bases and J gave up 7 bases, with 10 bases separating them. The CDR3 totals 11 residues. The CDR3 nucleotides read TGCAGTGCTACCACAGGGATTGGCTACACCTTC. This encodes CSATTGIGYTF.

The chain combines TRBV5-1 with TRBJ2-7; 10 nucleotides line up with TRBD2. This CDR3 contains 15 residues. Germline lookup yields CDR1 SGHRS and CDR2 YFSETQ. J gave up 3 bases and V 3 bases, and 6 bases lay outside the gene matches. The CDR3 sequence: CASSYVLAGDYEQYF. CDR3 DNA sequence: TGCGCCAGCAGCTACGTTCTAGCGGGAGACTACGAGCAGTACTTC.

There are a few counts of this clonotype. This rearrangement joins TRBV20-1 to TRBJ2-3; D uncertain. This CDR3 spans 16 amino acids. The germline V gene encodes CDR1 DFQATT and CDR2 SNEGSKA (reference sequence). V was cut by 1 base and J by 2 bases, with 16 bases left in between. CDR3 nucleotides: TGCAGTGCTAGAGGGGCTCGGAAGGGCGACACAGATACGCAGTATTTT. This gives the protein CSARGARKGDTDTQYF.

This clonotype was counted only a few times. V and J are TRBV6-2 or TRBV6-3 and TRBJ2-7; D is undetermined. The CDR3 is 12 amino acids. From germline, CDR1 is MNHEY and CDR2 SVGEGT. Trimming removed 6 bases at V and 3 bases at J, with 9 bases between. The CDR3 here is CASRLDRYEQYF. Written as DNA, the CDR3 is TGTGCCAGCAGATTGGATCGCTACGAGCAGTACTTC.

The table lists this clonotype with many counts. This rearrangement joins TRBV29-1 to TRBJ2-5; unclear D gene. This CDR3 has 15 residues. CDR1 and CDR2 from the germline V gene are SQVTM and ANQGSEA. Trimming removed 5 bases at V and 5 bases at J, with 21 bases between. CDR3 amino acids: CSVSSRAHPLETQYF. CDR3 DNA: TGCAGCGTTTCGTCAAGGGCCCATCCGCTGGAGACCCAGTACTTC.

This clonotype has a count of ten or more. This sequence joins TRBV5-6 and TRBJ2-5; D is perhaps TRBD1 or TRBD2 (5 bases each). The CDR3 has 14 residues. Between the trimmed V and J ends, which lost 4 bases and 3 bases, there was a span of 13 bases. Germline V gene sequence: CDR1 SGHDT, CDR2 YYEEEE. The CDR3 sequence: CASSVGPAEETQYF. The CDR3 DNA reads as TGTGCCAGCAGCGTGGGACCCGCAGAAGAGACCCAGTACTTC.

The gene calls are TRBV20-1 and TRBJ2-5, with 8 bases fitting TRBD2. CDR3 length equals 14 residues. In germline, CDR1 is DFQATT, CDR2 SNEGSKA (reference sequence). V trimming: 4 bases; J trimming: 4 bases; junction bases outside the gene matches: 8. The CDR3 sequence: CSAKVGTSGETQYF. The CDR3 DNA follows: TGCAGTGCTAAAGTGGGGACTAGTGGAGAGACCCAGTACTTC.

This rearrangement joins TRBV29-1 to TRBJ2-7, with 9 bases identical to TRBD2. The germline V gene has CDR1 SQVTM and CDR2 ANQGSEA. V shed 3 bases and J 3 bases; nucleotides not matched to a gene: 3. This CDR3 is built from 13 residues. In DNA, the CDR3 is TGCAGCGTTGAGGGTAGCGGGGGCTACGAGCAGTACTTC. It encodes CSVEGSGGYEQYF.

This clonotype was counted many times. J is TRBJ2-2 and V is TRBV29-1; D call uncertain. Trimming stripped 4 bases from V and 5 bases from J, with 8 bases between. Germline loops: CDR1 SQVTM, CDR2 ANQGSEA. This CDR3 has 12 residues. CDR3 coding DNA: TGCAGCGTTGGATCCGGGACCGGGGAGCTGTTTTTT. Protein product: CSVGSGTGELFF.

At least ten counts were recorded for this clonotype. This chain joins TRBV28 and TRBJ1-1; D uncertain. Germline V gene data show CDR1 as MDHEN and CDR2 as SYDVKM. The CDR3 sequence is 15 residues long. The V and J ends lost 3 bases and 0 bases respectively, with 11 bases between them. The CDR3 is CASSFEQLMNTEAFF. Here the CDR3 DNA reads TGTGCCAGCAGTTTCGAACAGCTCATGAACACTGAAGCTTTCTTT.

At least ten counts were recorded for this clonotype. V is TRBV12-3 or TRBV12-4 and J is TRBJ2-5, with 8 bases matching TRBD2. Losses at the gene ends were 4 bases for V and 5 bases for J; bases not matched to a gene: 6. CDR3 length: 14 residues. CDR3 DNA sequence: TGTGCCAGCAGTTCCCGGACTAGCCAGGAGACCCAGTACTTC. Amino acids: CASSSRTSQETQYF.

This clonotype occurred a few times. The CDR3 nucleotides are TGTGCCAGCAGCTTTTTCCCGCCGGGACTAGCGGGACAGGAGCAGTTCTTC. The encoded protein is CASSFFPPGLAGQEQFF. The chain uses TRBV11-2 and TRBJ2-1, with 13 positions matching TRBD2. The CDR3 runs 17 residues. Germline CDR1 is SGHAT and CDR2 is FQNNGV. V dropped 3 bases and J dropped 10; count of bases not matched to a gene: 12.

This clonotype was recorded many times. The chain has TRBV29-1 and TRBJ2-1; 7 nucleotides match TRBD1. CDR1 is SQVTM and CDR2 is ANQGSEA in the germline V gene. The CDR3 has 16 amino acids. V trimming: 3 bases; J trimming: 6 bases; junction bases outside the gene matches: 14. The CDR3 is CSVDSDRERLRNEQFF. CDR3 DNA sequence: TGCAGCGTTGATAGTGACAGGGAGCGTCTACGCAATGAGCAGTTCTTC.

This clonotype was seen a handful of times. The chain joins TRBV5-1 to TRBJ2-1; D uncertain. The CDR3 is made up of 13 amino acids. CDR1 is SGHRS and CDR2 is YFSETQ in the germline V gene. The germline V and J ends were trimmed by 0 bases and 6 bases, with 7 bases remaining between them. The CDR3, as DNA: TGCGCCAGCAGCTTGGTCAGCCCCAATGAGCAGTTCTTC. Its translation is CASSLVSPNEQFF.

The rearrangement links TRBV29-1 to TRBJ1-2; 7 bases are shared with TRBD1. The V and J ends lost 3 bases and 3 bases, in that order; junction bases with no gene match: 7. Germline V gives CDR1 SQVTM, CDR2 ANQGSEA. This CDR3 spans 14 amino acids. Written as DNA, the CDR3 is TGCAGCGTTGAGAGGCAGGGGGTCGACTATGGCTACACCTTC. Its protein product is CSVERQGVDYGYTF.

The chain is built from TRBV6-4 and TRBJ2-5; TRBD2 agrees at 12 bases. After removal of 10 bases from V and 2 bases from J, the junction contained 8 bases not matched to a gene. The CDR3 extends over 15 amino acids. CDR1 and CDR2 (germline): MRHNA, SNTAGT. CDR3 loop: CATTRLAGEQETQYF. For the CDR3, the DNA is TGTGCCACCACTAGACTAGCGGGGGAGCAAGAGACCCAGTACTTC.

The chain joins TRBV20-1 to TRBJ2-5, with D possibly matching TRBD1 (6 bases). Per germline, CDR1 DFQATT and CDR2 SNEGSKA (reference sequence). CDR3 length: 14 amino acids. Trimming removed 4 bases from V and 2 bases from J, with 14 bases in between. CDR3 in DNA: TGCAGTGCTATGCCGGGACAAGAACAAGAGACCCAGTACTTC. The encoded protein is CSAMPGQEQETQYF.

Only a few counts were recorded for this clonotype. The chain combines TRBV20-1 with TRBJ1-6, with 11 nucleotides matching TRBD1. Germline CDR1 DFQATT, CDR2 SNEGSKA (reference sequence). The length of the CDR3 is 15 residues. V lost 3 bases and J lost 9; bases outside the gene matches: 7. CDR3 sequence reads: CSARAGQGEGSPLHF. CDR3 sequence (DNA): TGCAGTGCTAGGGCGGGACAGGGGGAAGGTTCACCCCTCCACTTT.